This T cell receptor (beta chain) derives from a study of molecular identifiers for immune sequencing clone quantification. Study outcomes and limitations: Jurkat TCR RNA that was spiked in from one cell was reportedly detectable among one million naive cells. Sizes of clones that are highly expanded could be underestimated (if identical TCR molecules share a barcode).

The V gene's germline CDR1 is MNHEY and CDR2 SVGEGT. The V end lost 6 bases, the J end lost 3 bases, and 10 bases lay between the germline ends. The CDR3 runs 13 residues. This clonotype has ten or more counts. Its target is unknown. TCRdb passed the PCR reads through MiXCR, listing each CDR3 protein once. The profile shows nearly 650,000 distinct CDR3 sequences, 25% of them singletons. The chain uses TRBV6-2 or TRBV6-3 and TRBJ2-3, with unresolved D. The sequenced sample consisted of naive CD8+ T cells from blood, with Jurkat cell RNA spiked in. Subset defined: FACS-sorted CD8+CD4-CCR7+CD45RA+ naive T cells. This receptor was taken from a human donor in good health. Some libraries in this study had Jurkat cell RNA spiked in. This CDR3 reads CASRGPTTDTQYF. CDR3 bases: TGTGCCAGCAGAGGCCCAACGACAGATACGCAGTATTTT.